Here is one T cell receptor beta chain with its context. Trimming removed 0 bases from V and 5 bases from J, with 8 bases in between. Germline values: CDR1 KGHSH, CDR2 LQKENI. CDR3 length equals 15 residues. The source of the sample is a study of blood T cell repertoires in COVID-19. In the study overall: The United States, Italy and Spain supplied acute and convalescent COVID-19 samples. In each case, the material was cDNA or gDNA derived from T cells, B-cell-depleted T cells, or PBMCs.

Study processing details: From reference gene primer amplification, estimates of nucleated cell counts were derived. The data were produced by immunoSEQ multiplex PCR, yet TCRdb's version contains in-frame clones alone and is incomplete. V and J calls plus clone size are reproduced from that table; the DNA served to infer D and trimming. The sample consists of roughly 79,000 clones, 75% to 90% of them appearing once. This receptor was taken from a man in his 60s with active or convalescent COVID-19. Sequencing was carried out using peripheral blood. The chain joins TRBV18 to TRBJ1-6; D call uncertain. CDR3 in DNA: TGTGCCAGCTCACCACCGGCCCCAGATAATTCACCCCTCCACTTT. Translation: CASSPPAPDNSPLHF.